Ten or more counts support the clone carrying this T cell receptor (beta chain). The V gene end was trimmed by 5 bases and the J gene end by 4 bases; junction bases not matched to a gene: 10. Germline CDR1 and CDR2: SGHNT and YENEEA. CDR3 length: 16 residues. The time point denotes: persistent/refractory GD, antithyroid drugs over 5 years with positive TRAb. PBMC RNA served as the TCR library source. These data come from a study of regulatory T cells in long-lasting Graves disease. Building of the TCR beta libraries involved iRepertoire HTBI primers and Arm-PCR of CDR3 regions. In TCRdb, the multiplex PCR reads were re-called with MiXCR into one record per CDR3 protein. This sample carries about 460,000 distinct CDR3 sequences, about 20% of them seen once, and the ten largest clones take approximately 14%.

Material: peripheral blood mononuclear cells (PBMCs), obtained when the disease was refractory, from a patient treated with antithyroid drugs. The sequence was obtained from a female donor with Graves disease. The V call is TRBV11-3, the J call TRBJ1-1; 10 nucleotides align to TRBD1. The CDR3 sequence is CASSREDRGYCTEAFF. Here the CDR3 DNA reads TGTGCCAGCAGCCGCGAGGACAGGGGGTATTGCACTGAAGCTTTCTTT.